These 26 T cell receptor beta chains originate from one sample sequenced in a study of shared clonotypes between healthy human individuals (dated by TCRdb to about 2020). The method behind the library was the immunoSEQ multiplex PCR assay. Sourced from immuneACCESS, this table was stored by TCRdb with only in-frame sequences that have V and J called. A share of the clones is absent; for the studies checked, an unresolved V gene accounts for under half, and the remainder has no known explanation. The sample contains approximately 470,000 clones, approximately 81% of them found a single time. Roughly 13% of the sample is held by the ten biggest clonotypes. Sequenced sample: PBMCs. These receptors all stem from a woman aged 40 to 50 in good health. Some clones in this sample may be carry-over from other donors' samples.

The chain uses TRBV5-4 and TRBJ2-1; 9 bases map to TRBD2. Trimming cost V 1 base and J 7 bases; bases outside gene matches: 9. This CDR3 has 16 amino acids. CDR1 and CDR2 (germline): SGHNT, YYREEE (reference sequence). The CDR3 nucleotides are TGTGCCAGCAGCTTGTTAGCGGGAGTCCTATTAAATGAGCAGTTCTTC. Amino acid sequence: CASSLLAGVLLNEQFF.

On this clone itself: Since a much larger clone is just one base distant, this may be a read error. Other nucleotide sequences from this sample produce the same CDR3. The chain uses TRBV9 and TRBJ2-1; 13 positions agree with TRBD2. Germline V lookup: CDR1 SGDLS, CDR2 YYNGEE. V dropped 3 bases and J dropped 8; count of bases not matched to a gene: 17. The CDR3 extends over 19 amino acids. The CDR3 bases are TGTGCCAGCAGCGGAACCGTAGACTTTGGACTAGCGGGAGACGATGAGCAGTTCTTC. Translating gives CASSGTVDFGLAGDDEQFF.

This rearrangement joins TRBV28 to TRBJ1-5; D uncertain. This CDR3 contains 17 residues. Germline V gene data show CDR1 as MDHEN and CDR2 as SYDVKM. With 1 base removed from V and 4 bases from J, the gap between germline ends came to 17 bases. CDR3 DNA sequence: TGTGCCAGCAGTTTATATGCCGGTGGGCAGGAGAATCAGCCCCAGCATTTT. It is translated as CASSLYAGGQENQPQHF. Together with reference TRBV28 and TRBJ1-5, the CDR3 gives the full variable domain: DVKVTQSSRYLVKRTGEKVFLECVQDMDHENMFWYRQDPGLGLRLIYFSYDVKMKEKGDIPEGYSVSREKKERFSLILESASTNQTSMYLCASSLYAGGQENQPQHFGDGTRLSIL.

The rearrangement links TRBV29-1 to TRBJ1-1, with D perhaps matching TRBD1 (5 bases). CDR1 and CDR2 from the germline V gene are SQVTM and ANQGSEA. The V gene lost 7 bases and the J gene lost 1 base, with 13 bases spanning the gap. CDR3 size: 13 residues. CDR3 in amino acids: CSANQGGNTEAFF. The CDR3 DNA is TGCAGCGCAAACCAGGGAGGGAACACTGAAGCTTTCTTT.

V gene TRBV21-1 combines with J gene TRBJ1-1; TRBD1 reflects the table's D call only, with no check against the DNA. TRBV21-1 is marked as a pseudogene. The CDR3 consists of 14 residues. CDR3 nucleotide sequence: TGTGCCAGCAGCGAACAGGGAGACGACACTGAAGCTTTCTTT. Amino acids: CASSEQGDDTEAFF.

Regarding this clone: The sample has other DNA sequences that encode this CDR3 too. This chain links TRBV28 with TRBJ2-3; D is unclear. This CDR3 spans 13 amino acids. Germline CDR1 reads MDHEN; CDR2 reads SYDVKM. V dropped 2 bases and J dropped 3 bases, with 6 bases sitting between them. The CDR3 region has the DNA TGTGCCAGCAGTTTAGAGGCAACAGATACGCAGTATTTT. It specifies CASSLEATDTQYF.

The chain couples TRBV5-4 to TRBJ2-2; possible D gene TRBD2, 6 bases. The CDR3 is made up of 15 amino acids. V lost 3 bases to trimming and J lost 3 bases, with 12 bases between them. From germline, CDR1 is SGHNT and CDR2 YYREEE (reference sequence). The CDR3 protein is CASSSRLGDTGELFF. The CDR3 nucleotides are TGTGCCAGCAGCTCCAGACTAGGGGACACCGGGGAGCTGTTTTTT.

This clone was observed a handful of times. This likely traces to a read error, being one base from a far larger clone. The chain recombines TRBV30 with TRBJ1-5; D unclear. The CDR3 covers 14 residues. Germline V gene data show CDR1 as GTSNPN and CDR2 as SVGIG (reference sequence). V was shortened by 6 bases and J by 2 bases, with 14 bases between the two germline ends. In nucleotides, the CDR3 is TGTGCCTGTAGTAAAGGCGGGGGCAATCAGCCCCAGCATTTT. As protein: CACSKGGGNQPQHF. Full variable domain (remainder filled in from reference TRBV30 and TRBJ1-5): SQTIHQWPATLVQPVGSPLSLECTVEGTSNPNLYWYRQAAGRGLQLLFYSVGIGQISSEVPQNLSASRPQDRQFILSSKKLLLSDSGFYLCACSKGGGNQPQHFGDGTRLSIL.

At least ten counts were recorded for this clone. At the DNA level, this CDR3 is encoded by other sequences in the same sample as well. The DNA for the CDR3 is TGTGCCTGGGAGGGAGAAATTGGAGAGCAGTACTTC. This codes for CAWEGEIGEQYF. This chain connects TRBV30 to TRBJ2-7; perhaps TRBD2 as D (5 bases). Trimming removed 5 bases at V and 7 bases at J, with 15 bases between. Germline values: CDR1 GTSNPN, CDR2 SVGIG (reference sequence). There are 12 residues in the CDR3.

The CDR3 region is CASSFFSGPTDTQYF. CDR3 sequence (DNA): TGTGCCAGCAGCTTTTTTAGCGGGCCCACAGATACGCAGTATTTT. The chain recombines TRBV7-8 with TRBJ2-3, with 7 bases lining up with TRBD2. Germline V gene sequence: CDR1 SGHVS, CDR2 FQNEAQ. The V and J ends lost 3 bases and 2 bases, in that order; junction bases with no gene match: 5. CDR3 length: 15 amino acids.

This clone was counted a single time. With only one base between it and a far larger clone, this is likely a read error. The V call is TRBV30, the J call TRBJ1-5, with D perhaps matching TRBD1 (5 bases). The germline gives CDR1 GTSNPN, CDR2 SVGIG (reference sequence). The V and J ends lost 6 bases and 0 bases respectively, with 15 bases between them. The CDR3 extends over 15 amino acids. In nucleotides, the CDR3 is TGTGCCTGTAGTCTGACGGGGCCTAGCAATCAGCCCCAGCATTTT. The encoded protein is CACSLTGPSNQPQHF.

Turning to this clone: This likely stems from a read error, as it lies one base from a far larger clone. Other DNA sequences of this sample code for an identical CDR3. The CDR3 DNA reads TGCAGCGTTGAAGTGTTAGGGCAGGGATACTATGGCTACACCTTC. The encoded protein is CSVEVLGQGYYGYTF. The chain joins TRBV29-1 to TRBJ1-2, with D maybe TRBD1 (5 bases). Trimming removed 1 base from V and 3 bases from J, with 15 bases in between. The CDR3 contains 15 residues. Per the germline V gene, CDR1 is SQVTM and CDR2 is ANQGSEA.

V is TRBV6-5 and J is TRBJ1-5, with TRBD1 identical over 8 bases. In germline, CDR1 is MNHEY, CDR2 SVGAGI. There are 15 residues in the CDR3. V shed 5 bases and J 2 bases; nucleotides not matched to a gene: 5. CDR3 sequence reads: CASSIDRGGNQPQHF. The CDR3 nucleotides are TGTGCCAGCAGTATTGACAGGGGTGGCAATCAGCCCCAGCATTTT.

Note on this clone: A much larger clone lies a single base off, so this may be a read error. The sample holds other DNA sequences that translate to the same CDR3. The chain joins TRBV19 to TRBJ2-1; 9 nucleotides match TRBD1. Per the germline V gene, CDR1 is LNHDA and CDR2 is SQIVND (reference sequence). CDR3 length: 16 residues. CDR3 nucleotides: TGTGCTAGTAGTAGGGACAGGGAGTTGTCCTACAATGAGCAGTTCTTC. It translates to CASSRDRELSYNEQFF.

This chain uses TRBV5-1 with TRBJ2-3; 9 bases align to TRBD1. CDR1 and CDR2 from the germline V gene are SGHRS and YFSETQ. Trimming cost V 0 bases and J 2 bases; bases outside gene matches: 4. This CDR3 region has 16 residues. This CDR3 is CASSLGQGVLTDTQYF. CDR3 nucleotide sequence: TGCGCCAGCAGCTTGGGACAGGGGGTCCTCACAGATACGCAGTATTTT.

The CDR3 DNA reads as TGTGCCAGCAGCACGGGGACAGCGGTGGAAGAGACCCAGTACTTC. This encodes CASSTGTAVEETQYF. This chain links TRBV7-9 with TRBJ2-5; 7 bases align to TRBD1. The junction had 9 bases not matched to a gene; V was cut back by 5 bases and J by 3 bases. Germline CDR1 SEHNR, CDR2 FQNEAQ (reference sequence). CDR3 length equals 15 residues. Together with reference TRBV7-9 and TRBJ2-5, the CDR3 gives the full variable domain: DTGVSQNPRHKITKRGQNVTFRCDPISEHNRLYWYRQTLGQGPEFLTYFQNEAQLEKSRLLSDRFSAERPKGSFSTLEIQRTEQGDSAMYLCASSTGTAVEETQYFGPGTRLLVL.

This sequence joins TRBV11-1 and TRBJ2-1; 8 bases agree with TRBD1. Trimming cost V 3 bases and J 1 base; bases outside gene matches: 14. The V gene's germline CDR1 is SGHAT and CDR2 FQDESV (reference sequence). The CDR3 contains 19 residues. The CDR3 DNA sequence: TGTGCCAGCAGCTTCCTTACGCTGCTGGGACAGGATTCCTACAATGAGCAGTTCTTC. Translating it yields CASSFLTLLGQDSYNEQFF.

The V gene is TRBV11-2, the J gene TRBJ1-5, with a weak D call TRBD1 (6 bases). The V gene lost 2 bases and the J gene lost 6 bases, with 23 bases spanning the gap. The germline CDR1 and CDR2 sequences are SGHAT and FQNNGV. This CDR3 comprises 18 residues. DNA of the CDR3: TGTGCCAGCAGCTTAATTGAACAGGGCCATTTTGTTTTTCAGCCCCAGCATTTT. Translation gives CASSLIEQGHFVFQPQHF.

The rearrangement links TRBV25-1 to TRBJ2-5; perhaps TRBD2 as D (6 bases). The V end lost 3 bases, the J end lost 7 bases, and 18 bases lay between the germline ends. The length of the CDR3 is 15 residues. Germline V lookup: CDR1 MGHDK, CDR2 SYGVNS. The CDR3 region is CASSEPAEGYGTQYF. In DNA form, the CDR3 reads TGTGCCAGCAGTGAGCCAGCGGAGGGGTACGGGACCCAGTACTTC.

V and J are TRBV2 and TRBJ2-7; 9 bases agree with TRBD2. Germline assignment: CDR1 SNHLY and CDR2 FYNNEI. J was trimmed by 4 bases and V by 4 bases; bases with no gene match: 5. This CDR3 contains 14 residues. The CDR3 DNA reads as TGTGCCAGCAGTGCGAGTAGCGGGAGTTACGAGCAGTACTTC. Translating it yields CASSASSGSYEQYF.

About this clone itself: This sequence is one base from a far larger clone and is likely a read error. Other DNA variants within this sample encode the same CDR3. The chain employs TRBV11-3 and TRBJ2-3; D remains unclear. The CDR3 consists of 13 residues. CDR1 is SGHNT, CDR2 YENEEA, per germline. The CDR3 coding sequence is TGTGCTAGCAGCCCCGCCTTAACAGATACGCAGTATTTT. Protein product: CASSPALTDTQYF. The full variable domain, with the rest looked up from reference TRBV11-3 and TRBJ2-3, is EAGVVQSPRYKIIEKKQPVAFWCNPISGHNTLYWYLQNLGQGPELLIRYENEEAVDDSQLPKDRFSAERLKGVDSTLKIQPAELGDSAVYLCASSPALTDTQYFGPGTRLTVL.

This clone was counted once. A read error may account for a junction end that differs from germline. The rearrangement uses TRBV7-2 and TRBJ2-2, with D possibly being TRBD2 (5 bases). The germline CDR1 and CDR2 sequences are SGHTA and FQGNSA. The CDR3 is 13 residues long. The chain's CDR3 is CASSLAGSGELFF. CDR3 nucleotide sequence: TGTGCCAGCAGCCTAGCAGGATCCGGGGAGCTGTTTTTT. Drawing the rest from reference TRBV7-2 and TRBJ2-2, the complete variable domain is GAGVSQSPSNKVTEKGKDVELRCDPISGHTALYWYRQSLGQGLEFLIYFQGNSAPDKSGLPSDRFSAERTGGSVSTLTIQRTQQEDSAVYLCASSLAGSGELFFGEGSRLTVL.

The chain combines TRBV11-2 with TRBJ2-7, with D perhaps matching TRBD1 or TRBD2 (5 bases each). Germline CDR1 is SGHAT and CDR2 is FQNNGV. The CDR3 is 16 residues long. V was cut by 5 bases and J by 2 bases, with 19 bases left in between. This chain's CDR3 is CASSQLERGSPYEQYF. The CDR3 DNA reads TGTGCCAGCAGCCAGCTCGAGAGGGGAAGCCCCTACGAGCAGTACTTC.

As for this clone: The same CDR3 arises from other DNA sequences in this sample as well. The chain combines TRBV5-1 with TRBJ2-7; D not certain. The germline gives CDR1 SGHRS, CDR2 YFSETQ. Trimming took off 0 bases at V and 1 base at J, with 8 bases between the two ends. The length of the CDR3 is 14 residues. Written as DNA, the CDR3 is TGCGCCAGCAGCTTGGACCCCAGTTCCTACGAGCAGTACTTC. Translated, it gives CASSLDPSSYEQYF.

Points on this clone: Since a far larger clone is one base different, this is likely a read error. This chain connects TRBV7-9 to TRBJ1-2, with D maybe TRBD1 (6 bases). The CDR3 sequence is 14 residues long. Deletions cut 0 bases from V and 6 bases from J, with 11 bases between. CDR1 is SEHNR and CDR2 is FQNEAQ in the germline V gene (reference sequence). For the CDR3, the DNA is TGTGCCAGCAGCTTAGCTACAGGGTACCATGGCTACACCTTC. This sequence encodes CASSLATGYHGYTF.

The rearrangement joins TRBV27 to TRBJ1-4, with 8 bases matching TRBD1. CDR3 length equals 17 residues. Germline loops: CDR1 MNHEY, CDR2 SMNVEV (reference sequence). Germline trimming cut 3 bases from V and 4 bases from J; bases unmatched to any gene: 10. CDR3 region: CASSFPPRQGINEKLFF. The DNA for the CDR3 is TGTGCCAGCAGTTTCCCTCCTCGACAGGGGATTAATGAAAAACTGTTTTTT.